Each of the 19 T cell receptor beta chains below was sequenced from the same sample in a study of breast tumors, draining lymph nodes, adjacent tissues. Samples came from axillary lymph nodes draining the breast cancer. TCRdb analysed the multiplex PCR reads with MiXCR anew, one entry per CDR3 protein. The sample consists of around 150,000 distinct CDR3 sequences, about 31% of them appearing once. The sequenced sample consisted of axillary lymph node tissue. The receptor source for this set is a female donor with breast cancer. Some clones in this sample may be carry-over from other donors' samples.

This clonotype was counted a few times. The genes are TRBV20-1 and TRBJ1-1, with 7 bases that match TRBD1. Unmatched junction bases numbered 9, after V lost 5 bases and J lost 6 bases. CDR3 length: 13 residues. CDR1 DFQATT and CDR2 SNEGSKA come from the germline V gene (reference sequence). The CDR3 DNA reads TGCAGTGCTGGGCTTCAGGGGGTAGCTGAAGCTTTCTTT. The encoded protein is CSAGLQGVAEAFF.

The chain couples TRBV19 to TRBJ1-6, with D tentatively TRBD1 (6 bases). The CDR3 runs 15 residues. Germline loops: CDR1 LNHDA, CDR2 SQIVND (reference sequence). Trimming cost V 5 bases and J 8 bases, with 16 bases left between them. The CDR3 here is CASSVQGRVDSPLHF. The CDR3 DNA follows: TGTGCCAGTAGTGTACAGGGAAGGGTGGATTCACCCCTCCACTTT.

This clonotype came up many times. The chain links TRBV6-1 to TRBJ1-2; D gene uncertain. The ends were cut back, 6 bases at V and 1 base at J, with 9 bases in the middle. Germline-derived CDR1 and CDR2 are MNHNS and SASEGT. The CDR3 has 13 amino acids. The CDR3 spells CASSPDLNYGYTF. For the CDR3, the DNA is TGTGCCAGCAGCCCAGACCTTAACTATGGCTACACCTTC.

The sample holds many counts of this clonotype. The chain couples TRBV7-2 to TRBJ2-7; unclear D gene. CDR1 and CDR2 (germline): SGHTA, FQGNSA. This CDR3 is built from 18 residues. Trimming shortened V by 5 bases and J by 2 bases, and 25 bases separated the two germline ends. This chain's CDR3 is CASSEIHRIRVSTYEQYF. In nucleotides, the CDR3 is TGTGCCAGCAGCGAGATCCATCGGATCCGGGTTTCAACCTACGAGCAGTACTTC.

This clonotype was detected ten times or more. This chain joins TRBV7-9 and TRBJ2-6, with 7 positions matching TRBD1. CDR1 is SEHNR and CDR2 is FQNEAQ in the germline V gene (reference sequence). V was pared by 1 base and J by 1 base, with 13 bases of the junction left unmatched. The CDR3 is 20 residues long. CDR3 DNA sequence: TGTGCCAGCAGCTTAGACGTTAGACAGGGTGTATCTTCTGGGGCCAACGTCCTGACTTTC. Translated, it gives CASSLDVRQGVSSGANVLTF. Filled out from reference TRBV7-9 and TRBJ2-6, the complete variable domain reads DTGVSQNPRHKITKRGQNVTFRCDPISEHNRLYWYRQTLGQGPEFLTYFQNEAQLEKSRLLSDRFSAERPKGSFSTLEIQRTEQGDSAMYLCASSLDVRQGVSSGANVLTFGAGSRLTVL.

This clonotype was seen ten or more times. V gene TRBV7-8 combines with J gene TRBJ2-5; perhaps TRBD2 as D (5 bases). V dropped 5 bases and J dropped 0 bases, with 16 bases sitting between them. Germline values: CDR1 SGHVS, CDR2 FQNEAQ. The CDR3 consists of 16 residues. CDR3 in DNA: TGTGCCAGCAGCCCCACGGCTGAGCGGAACCAAGAGACCCAGTACTTC. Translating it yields CASSPTAERNQETQYF.

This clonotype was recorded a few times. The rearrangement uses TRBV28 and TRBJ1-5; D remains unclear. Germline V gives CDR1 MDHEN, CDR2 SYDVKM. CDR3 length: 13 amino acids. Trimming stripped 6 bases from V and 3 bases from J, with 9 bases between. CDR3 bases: TGTGCCAGCAGGGGTCAGTCCAATCAGCCCCAGCATTTT. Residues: CASRGQSNQPQHF.

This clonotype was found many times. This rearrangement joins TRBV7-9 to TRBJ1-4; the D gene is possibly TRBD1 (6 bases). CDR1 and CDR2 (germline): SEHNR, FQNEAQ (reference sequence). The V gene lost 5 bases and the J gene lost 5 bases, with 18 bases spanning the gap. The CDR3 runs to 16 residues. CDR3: CASSPGTPRLNEKLFF. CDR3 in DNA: TGTGCCAGCAGCCCCGGGACACCTCGACTAAATGAAAAACTGTTTTTT.

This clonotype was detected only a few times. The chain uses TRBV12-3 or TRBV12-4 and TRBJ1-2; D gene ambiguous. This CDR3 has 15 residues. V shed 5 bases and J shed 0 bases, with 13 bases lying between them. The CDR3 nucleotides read TGTGCCAGCAGTCACATCAACCCACCTAACTATGGCTACACCTTC. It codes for CASSHINPPNYGYTF.

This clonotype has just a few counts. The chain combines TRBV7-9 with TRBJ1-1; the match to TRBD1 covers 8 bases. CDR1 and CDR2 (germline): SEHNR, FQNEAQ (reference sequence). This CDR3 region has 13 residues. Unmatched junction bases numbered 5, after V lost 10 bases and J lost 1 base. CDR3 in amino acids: CATKDRENTEAFF. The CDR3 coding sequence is TGTGCCACCAAGGACAGGGAGAACACTGAAGCTTTCTTT.

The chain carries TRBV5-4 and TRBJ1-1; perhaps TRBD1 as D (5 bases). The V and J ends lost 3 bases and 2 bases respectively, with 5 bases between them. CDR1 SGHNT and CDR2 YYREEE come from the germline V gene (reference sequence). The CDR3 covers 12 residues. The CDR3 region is CASSWDNTEAFF. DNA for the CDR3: TGTGCCAGCAGCTGGGACAACACTGAAGCTTTCTTT.

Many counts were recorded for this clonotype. Here the CDR3 DNA reads TGTGCCAGCAGTGTGACGGGAGAGTATGGCTACACCTTC. Protein sequence: CASSVTGEYGYTF. The chain carries TRBV6-1 and TRBJ1-2; the D is unclear. This CDR3 has 13 residues. V dropped 4 bases and J dropped 5 bases, with 11 bases sitting between them. CDR1 and CDR2 from the germline V gene are MNHNS and SASEGT.

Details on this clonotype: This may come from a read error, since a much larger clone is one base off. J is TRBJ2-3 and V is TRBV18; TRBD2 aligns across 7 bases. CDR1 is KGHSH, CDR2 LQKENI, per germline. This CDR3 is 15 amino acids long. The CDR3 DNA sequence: TGTGCCAGCTCCCCCGGGGAGGGGAGCACAGATACGCGGTATTTT. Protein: CASSPGEGSTDTRYF.

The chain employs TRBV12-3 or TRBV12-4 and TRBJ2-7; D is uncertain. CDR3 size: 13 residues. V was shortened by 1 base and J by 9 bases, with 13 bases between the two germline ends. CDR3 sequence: CASSLEVSFGQYF. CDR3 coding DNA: TGTGCCAGCAGTTTAGAGGTCAGTTTCGGGCAGTACTTC.

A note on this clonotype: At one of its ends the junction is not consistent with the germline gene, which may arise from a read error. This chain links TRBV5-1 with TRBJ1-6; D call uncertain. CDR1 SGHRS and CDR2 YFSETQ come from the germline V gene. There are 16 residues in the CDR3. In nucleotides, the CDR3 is TGCGCCAGCAGCTTGGCGGTCAGCTCCTATAGTTCACCCCTCCACTTT. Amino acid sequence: CASSLAVSSYSSPLHF.

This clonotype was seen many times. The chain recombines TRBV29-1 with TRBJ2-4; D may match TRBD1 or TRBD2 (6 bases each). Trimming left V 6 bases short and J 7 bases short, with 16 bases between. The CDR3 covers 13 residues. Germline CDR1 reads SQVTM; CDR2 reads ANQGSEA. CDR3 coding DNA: TGCAGCGTAGCCGGGGGCGCGGAGAACATTCAGTACTTC. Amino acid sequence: CSVAGGAENIQYF. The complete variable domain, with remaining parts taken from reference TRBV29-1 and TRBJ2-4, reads SAVISQKPSRDICQRGTSLTIQCQVDSQVTMMFWYRQQPGQSLTLIATANQGSEATYESGFVIDKFPISRPNLTFSTLTVSNMSPEDSSIYLCSVAGGAENIQYFGAGTRLSVL.

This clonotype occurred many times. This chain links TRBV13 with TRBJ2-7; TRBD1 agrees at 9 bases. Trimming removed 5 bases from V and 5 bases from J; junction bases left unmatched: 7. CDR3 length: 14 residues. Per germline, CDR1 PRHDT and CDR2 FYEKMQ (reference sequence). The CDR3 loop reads CASSARDRENEQYV. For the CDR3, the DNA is TGTGCCAGCAGCGCGAGGGACAGGGAAAACGAGCAGTACGTC.

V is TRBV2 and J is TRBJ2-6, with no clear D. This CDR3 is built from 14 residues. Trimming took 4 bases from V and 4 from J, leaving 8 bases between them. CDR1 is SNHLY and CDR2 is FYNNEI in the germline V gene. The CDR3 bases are TGTGCCAGCAGTGGGCTTTCAGGGGCCAACGTCCTGACTTTC. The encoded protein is CASSGLSGANVLTF. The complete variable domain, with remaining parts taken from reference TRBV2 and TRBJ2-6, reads EPEVTQTPSHQVTQMGQEVILRCVPISNHLYFYWYRQILGQKVEFLVSFYNNEISEKSEIFDDQFSVERPDGSNFTLKIRSTKLEDSAMYFCASSGLSGANVLTFGAGSRLTVL.

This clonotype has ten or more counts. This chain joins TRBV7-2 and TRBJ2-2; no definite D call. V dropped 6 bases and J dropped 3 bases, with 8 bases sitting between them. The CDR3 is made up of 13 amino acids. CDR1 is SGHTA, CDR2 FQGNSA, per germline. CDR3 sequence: CASSGPHTGELFF. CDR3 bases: TGTGCCAGCAGTGGCCCACACACCGGGGAGCTGTTTTTT. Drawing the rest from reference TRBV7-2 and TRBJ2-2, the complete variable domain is GAGVSQSPSNKVTEKGKDVELRCDPISGHTALYWYRQSLGQGLEFLIYFQGNSAPDKSGLPSDRFSAERTGGSVSTLTIQRTQQEDSAVYLCASSGPHTGELFFGEGSRLTVL.